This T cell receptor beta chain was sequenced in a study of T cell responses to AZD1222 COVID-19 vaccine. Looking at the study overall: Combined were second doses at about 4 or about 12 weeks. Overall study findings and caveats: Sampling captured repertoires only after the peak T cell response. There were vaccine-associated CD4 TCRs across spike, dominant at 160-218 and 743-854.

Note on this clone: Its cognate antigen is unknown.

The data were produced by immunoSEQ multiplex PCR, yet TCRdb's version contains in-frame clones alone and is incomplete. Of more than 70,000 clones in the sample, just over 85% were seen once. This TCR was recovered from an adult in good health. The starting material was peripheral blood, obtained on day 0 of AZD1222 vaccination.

The CDR3 is CASSMRFF. Here the CDR3 DNA reads TGTGCCAGCAGCATGAGGTTTTTT. V usage is TRBV21-1 and J usage is TRBJ1-4. TRBV21-1 is described as a pseudogene. The CDR3 runs 8 residues.